A single sample is the source of the 9 T cell receptor beta chains below, sequenced in a study of blood T cell repertoires in COVID-19. Sequenced by immunoSEQ multiplex PCR; TCRdb stores in-frame clones only, minus some. This table holds roughly 140,000 clones, approximately 81% found once. Sequencing was done on a sample of peripheral blood. All receptors come from a woman aged 55-70 years with COVID-19, enrolled during active disease.

The chain carries TRBV7-2 and TRBJ1-5, with 11 nucleotides matching TRBD1. CDR3 length equals 17 residues. The ends lost 4 bases at V and 5 bases at J; junction bases unmatched: 10. Per the germline V gene, CDR1 is SGHTA and CDR2 is FQGNSA. For the CDR3, the DNA is TGTGCCAGCAGCTCCTCCCGTCCGGGACAGGGGGATCAGCCCCAGCATTTT. It translates to CASSSSRPGQGDQPQHF.

The chain carries TRBV3-1 (or the pseudogene TRBV3-2) and TRBJ1-4, with D tentatively TRBD1 (5 bases). This CDR3 has 17 amino acids. Germline V lookup: CDR1 LGHDT, CDR2 YNNKEL (reference sequence). V was shortened by 4 bases and J by 1 base, with 16 bases between the two germline ends. The CDR3 sequence is CASSPRQSRVTNEKLFF. The DNA for the CDR3 is TGTGCCAGCAGCCCCCGACAGAGTAGAGTAACTAATGAAAAACTGTTTTTT.

V is TRBV7-3 and J is TRBJ2-2; D remains unclear. Per the germline V gene, CDR1 is SGHTA and CDR2 is FQGTGA. This CDR3 comprises 15 residues. Between the trimmed V and J ends, which lost 5 bases and 4 bases, there was a span of 14 bases. CDR3 in amino acids: CASSHSNSGTGELFF. CDR3 sequence (DNA): TGTGCCAGCAGCCATTCTAACTCGGGCACCGGGGAGCTGTTTTTT.

This clone has only a few counts. V and J are TRBV19 and TRBJ1-5; maybe TRBD1 (5 bases). Trimming left V 5 bases short and J 6 bases short, with 11 bases between. This CDR3 comprises 13 residues. Germline lookup yields CDR1 LNHDA and CDR2 SQIVND (reference sequence). DNA of the CDR3: TGTGCCAGTAGTGCCAGGGTGGGTCAGCCCCAGCATTTT. Its translation: CASSARVGQPQHF.

The V gene is TRBV13, the J gene TRBJ2-3; 12 positions agree with TRBD2. CDR3 length: 16 amino acids. Germline V gene data show CDR1 as PRHDT and CDR2 as FYEKMQ (reference sequence). V dropped 5 bases and J dropped 7; count of bases not matched to a gene: 10. The CDR3 loop is CASSNRRLAGGYTQYF. The CDR3 DNA reads as TGTGCCAGCAGCAACCGGCGTCTAGCGGGGGGGTATACGCAGTATTTT.

The rearrangement uses TRBV11-1 and TRBJ1-5; 10 nucleotides line up with TRBD1. V shed 5 bases, J shed 5 bases, and the junction held 6 bases outside the gene matches. The V gene's germline CDR1 is SGHAT and CDR2 FQDESV (reference sequence). The CDR3 is made up of 15 amino acids. The CDR3 is CASSPTGTGDQPQHF. The CDR3 coding sequence is TGTGCCAGCAGCCCGACCGGGACAGGGGATCAGCCCCAGCATTTT.

The rearrangement uses TRBV6-5 and TRBJ1-1, with D possibly matching TRBD1 (5 bases). V was shortened by 7 bases and J by 4 bases, with 16 bases between the two germline ends. CDR3 length: 14 residues. The germline gives CDR1 MNHEY, CDR2 SVGAGI. CDR3 bases: TGTGCCAGCACCGAGGGGAGGGTTAGCACTGAAGCTTTCTTT. Translating gives CASTEGRVSTEAFF.

This rearrangement joins TRBV19 to TRBJ2-7; 12 bases are shared with TRBD2. The CDR3 spans 17 residues. Germline CDR1 LNHDA, CDR2 SQIVND (reference sequence). Trimming cost V 3 bases and J 7 bases; bases outside gene matches: 13. CDR3 sequence: CASSIYPRTSGAREQYF. CDR3 nucleotides: TGTGCCAGTAGTATCTACCCCAGGACTAGCGGGGCCCGGGAGCAGTACTTC. Combining the CDR3 with reference TRBV19 and TRBJ2-7 gives the whole variable domain DGGITQSPKYLFRKEGQNVTLSCEQNLNHDAMYWYRQDPGQGLRLIYYSQIVNDFQKGDIAEGYSVSREKKESFPLTVTSAQKNPTAFYLCASSIYPRTSGAREQYFGPGTRLTVT.

The V call is TRBV18, the J call TRBJ1-1, with a tentative D call TRBD1 (6 bases). The germline gives CDR1 KGHSH, CDR2 LQKENI. The ends were cut back, 3 bases at V and 6 bases at J, with 17 bases in the middle. The CDR3 sequence is 15 residues long. The CDR3 here is CASSPAGTKNPEAFF. CDR3 DNA sequence: TGTGCCAGCTCACCTGCCGGGACAAAAAACCCTGAAGCTTTCTTT.